The 32 T cell receptor beta chains listed next were all sequenced from one sample in a study of cytomegalovirus exposure and HLA in healthy donors. The PCR ran on 60 Vbeta and 13 Jbeta primers. Assay: immunoSEQ multiplex PCR; the TCRdb copy retains only in-frame clones and omits some. The table records 120,000 to 150,000 clones, 78% of them present only once. Sequencing was carried out using PBMCs. The source of these receptors is a male donor in good health and CMV-seronegative.

The chain carries TRBV5-4 and TRBJ2-2; D not certain. Trimming stripped 4 bases from V and 3 bases from J, with 10 bases between. The CDR3 extends over 14 amino acids. The germline V gene has CDR1 SGHNT and CDR2 YYREEE (reference sequence). CDR3 bases: TGTGCCAGCAGCGCTAGACCGTACACCGGGGAGCTGTTTTTT. It is translated as CASSARPYTGELFF.

In this sample, this clone turned up a few times. The chain recombines TRBV6-1 with TRBJ2-5; D perhaps matches TRBD1 (5 bases). CDR3 length equals 15 residues. CDR1 and CDR2 from the germline V gene are MNHNS and SASEGT. The V end lost 2 bases, the J end lost 4 bases, and 14 bases lay between the germline ends. The CDR3 DNA is TGTGCCAGCAGTGAAAGGGGTAGGCCCCCAGAGACCCAGTACTTC. This translates into CASSERGRPPETQYF.

The rearrangement links TRBV15 to TRBJ1-1; TRBD1 matches at 7 bases. Germline V gene sequence: CDR1 LNHNV, CDR2 YYDKDF (reference sequence). J gave up 1 base and V 3 bases, and 5 bases lay outside the gene matches. The CDR3 is 15 amino acids. CDR3 DNA sequence: TGTGCCACCAGCAGTGGGGGACAGTGGAACACTGAAGCTTTCTTT. Residues: CATSSGGQWNTEAFF. The complete variable domain, with remaining parts taken from reference TRBV15 and TRBJ1-1, reads DAMVIQNPRYQVTQFGKPVTLSCSQTLNHNVMYWYQQKSSQAPKLLFHYYDKDFNNEADTPDNFQSRRPNTSFCFLDIRSPGLGDTAMYLCATSSGGQWNTEAFFGQGTRLTVV.

The chain carries TRBV13 and TRBJ2-1, with 10 nucleotides matching TRBD2. CDR1 and CDR2 (germline): PRHDT, FYEKMQ (reference sequence). The CDR3 loop spans 18 amino acids. V lost 5 bases to trimming and J lost 6 bases; unmatched junction nucleotides: 16. The CDR3 spells CASSPRGIAGGRGNEQFF. The CDR3 DNA is TGTGCCAGCAGCCCGCGGGGGATAGCGGGGGGCCGAGGCAATGAGCAGTTCTTC.

CDR3 amino acids: CASSFQGAGGEKLFF. The CDR3 nucleotides are TGCGCCAGCAGCTTTCAGGGGGCGGGCGGTGAAAAACTGTTTTTT. The V call is TRBV5-1, the J call TRBJ1-4; 8 bases line up with TRBD1. Germline loops: CDR1 SGHRS, CDR2 YFSETQ. V lost 2 bases to trimming and J lost 7 bases; unmatched junction nucleotides: 7. The CDR3 runs 15 residues.

The gene calls are TRBV7-8 and TRBJ2-7; TRBD2 might be the D (6 bases). Trimming removed 3 bases at V and 4 bases at J, with 13 bases between. CDR1 is SGHVS, CDR2 FQNEAQ, per germline. CDR3 length equals 14 residues. The CDR3 DNA is TGTGCCAGCAGCTTCTCATCGGGAGAATACGAGCAGTACTTC. Residues: CASSFSSGEYEQYF.

V and J are TRBV5-1 and TRBJ2-3, with a tentative D call TRBD1 (6 bases). This CDR3 comprises 15 residues. The V gene's germline CDR1 is SGHRS and CDR2 YFSETQ. Trimming shortened V by 1 base and J by 0 bases, and 9 bases separated the two germline ends. CDR3 nucleotides: TGCGCCAGCAGCTTGTCAGGGGCCAGCACAGATACGCAGTATTTT. It translates to CASSLSGASTDTQYF.

In this sample, this clone turned up a few times. The rearrangement uses TRBV9 and TRBJ1-4, with D possibly TRBD1 on 5 matching bases. The ends were cut back, 0 bases at V and 5 bases at J, with 8 bases in the middle. Germline V gene lookup returns CDR1 SGDLS and CDR2 YYNGEE. This CDR3 comprises 14 residues. CDR3 sequence: CASSVGAGNEKLFF. Written as DNA, the CDR3 is TGTGCCAGCAGCGTAGGAGCAGGGAATGAAAAACTGTTTTTT.

The rearrangement links TRBV18 to TRBJ1-5, with 11 bases aligning to TRBD1. The germline gives CDR1 KGHSH, CDR2 LQKENI. V lost 6 bases to trimming and J lost 5 bases; unmatched junction nucleotides: 3. The CDR3 is made up of 14 amino acids. CDR3 sequence reads: CASSSDRGHQPQHF. The CDR3 DNA follows: TGTGCCAGCTCGTCGGACAGGGGGCATCAGCCCCAGCATTTT.

The chain links TRBV28 to TRBJ1-2; the D is unclear. This CDR3 region has 15 residues. With 2 bases removed from V and 2 bases from J, the gap between germline ends came to 12 bases. Germline V gene sequence: CDR1 MDHEN, CDR2 SYDVKM. The CDR3: CASSLTVSGNYGYTF. CDR3 bases: TGTGCCAGCAGTTTAACTGTCTCGGGGAACTATGGCTACACCTTC.

This chain uses TRBV5-1 with TRBJ2-1; D perhaps matches TRBD2 (5 bases). Germline V gene data show CDR1 as SGHRS and CDR2 as YFSETQ. Trimming left V 0 bases short and J 0 bases short, with 10 bases between. The CDR3 sequence is 16 residues long. CDR3 region: CASSLGTLSSYNEQFF. The DNA of the CDR3 is TGCGCCAGCAGCTTGGGGACTCTCAGCTCCTACAATGAGCAGTTCTTC.

The chain uses TRBV10-1 and TRBJ1-1; 10 nucleotides agree with TRBD1. The V and J ends lost 8 bases and 1 base, in that order; junction bases with no gene match: 4. The CDR3 totals 14 residues. Germline CDR1 is WNHNN and CDR2 is SYGVQD (reference sequence). CDR3: CASGGDRGNTEAFF. The CDR3 DNA follows: TGCGCCAGCGGGGGGGACAGGGGGAACACTGAAGCTTTCTTT.

This chain joins TRBV27 and TRBJ1-4; 7 bases match TRBD1. Per the germline V gene, CDR1 is MNHEY and CDR2 is SMNVEV (reference sequence). The CDR3 has 15 residues. V dropped 4 bases and J dropped 2; count of bases not matched to a gene: 4. The CDR3: CASSSTGVTNEKLFF. CDR3 in DNA: TGTGCCAGCAGTTCCACAGGGGTGACTAATGAAAAACTGTTTTTT.

This chain uses TRBV9 with TRBJ2-1; tentatively, D is TRBD1 (6 bases). Trimming removed 0 bases at V and 2 bases at J, with 12 bases between. The CDR3 covers 16 residues. Germline V gives CDR1 SGDLS, CDR2 YYNGEE. DNA for the CDR3: TGTGCCAGCAGCGTAGGGCCAGGGGTGACCTACAATGAGCAGTTCTTC. Residues: CASSVGPGVTYNEQFF.

CDR3 nucleotides: TGTGCCAGCAGTGAAGGAGCGGGGGTAAGGAACACTGAAGCTTTCTTT. It translates to CASSEGAGVRNTEAFF. The chain links TRBV6-4 to TRBJ1-1; tentative D call: TRBD1 (5 bases). CDR1 MRHNA and CDR2 SNTAGT come from the germline V gene. There are 16 residues in the CDR3. The ends were cut back, 3 bases at V and 1 base at J, with 15 bases in the middle.

The chain links TRBV9 to TRBJ1-2; D is perhaps TRBD1 (6 bases). The CDR3 is made up of 13 amino acids. V lost 3 bases and J lost 7, with 13 bases in between. CDR1 is SGDLS, CDR2 YYNGEE, per germline. CDR3 in amino acids: CASSEQGYSGYTF. The CDR3, as DNA: TGTGCCAGCAGCGAACAGGGATACTCTGGCTACACCTTC.

This chain uses TRBV5-6 with TRBJ2-1; weak D call: TRBD2 (6 bases). Deletions cut 1 base from V and 0 bases from J, with 8 bases between. The CDR3 has 15 residues. Germline V gene sequence: CDR1 SGHDT, CDR2 YYEEEE. In DNA, the CDR3 is TGTGCCAGCAGCTTGTACGGGAGCTCCTACAATGAGCAGTTCTTC. Translation gives CASSLYGSSYNEQFF.

This chain joins TRBV2 and TRBJ2-5, with TRBD1 matching over 9 bases. The last part of the DNA fits TRBJ2-7 better; the J call may be wrong. This CDR3 has 15 residues. Germline V CDR1 and CDR2: SNHLY, FYNNEI. This chain's CDR3 is CASTDSRDRVGEQYF. CDR3 sequence (DNA): TGTGCCAGCACCGACAGTCGGGACAGGGTGGGCGAGCAGTACTTC.

The chain combines TRBV4-2 with TRBJ1-5; D call uncertain. The CDR3 is 17 amino acids. Looked up from germline, CDR1 is LGHNA and CDR2 is YNFKEQ. V lost 0 bases, J lost 1 base, and 13 bases lay in between. In nucleotides, the CDR3 is TGTGCCAGCAGCCAAGATCGCGGGCGAAACAGCAATCAGCCCCAGCATTTT. Translated: CASSQDRGRNSNQPQHF.

This rearrangement joins TRBV10-3 to TRBJ2-7, with D tentatively TRBD1 (5 bases). V gave up 8 bases and J gave up 2 bases, with 10 bases separating them. CDR3 length equals 12 residues. Germline values: CDR1 ENHRY, CDR2 SYGVKD. Written as DNA, the CDR3 is TGTGCCATCGCCAGGGATACCTACGAGCAGTACTTC. It encodes CAIARDTYEQYF.

This clone was seen more than once but under ten times. This chain connects TRBV14 to TRBJ1-6; the D is unclear. Trimming pared 5 bases from V and 7 bases from J, leaving 12 bases between. The CDR3 totals 14 residues. CDR1 is SGHDN and CDR2 is FVKESK in the germline V gene. Written as DNA, the CDR3 is TGTGCCAGCAGCACAGAGCTTGAGAATTCACCCCTCCACTTT. Protein sequence: CASSTELENSPLHF.

CDR3 nucleotide sequence: TGCAGCGCCACCTTGGAAAGGACTAGCTCCTACGAGCAGTACTTC. Amino acids: CSATLERTSSYEQYF. J is TRBJ2-7 and V is TRBV29-1; the match to TRBD2 covers 7 bases. The CDR3 runs 15 residues. V was pared by 7 bases and J by 0 bases, with 12 bases of the junction left unmatched. Germline values: CDR1 SQVTM, CDR2 ANQGSEA.

The rearrangement uses TRBV4-2 and TRBJ2-2; 8 bases are shared with TRBD2. V was clipped by 0 bases and J by 5 bases; unmatched bases: 11. The CDR3 spans 18 residues. The germline V gene encodes CDR1 LGHNA and CDR2 YNFKEQ. CDR3 loop: CASSQDYPGGGGTGELFF. In DNA form, the CDR3 reads TGTGCCAGCAGCCAAGATTATCCCGGGGGGGGTGGTACCGGGGAGCTGTTTTTT.

This chain links TRBV10-3 with TRBJ2-6; weak D call: TRBD1 (7 bases). V was clipped by 10 bases and J by 0 bases, with 10 bases between them. Per germline, CDR1 ENHRY and CDR2 SYGVKD. The CDR3 is 14 amino acids. CDR3 in amino acids: CATGGLSGANVLTF. The CDR3 coding sequence is TGTGCCACAGGGGGACTCTCTGGGGCCAACGTCCTGACTTTC.

This chain links TRBV19 with TRBJ1-2, with D uncertain. Trimming took off 3 bases at V and 1 base at J, with 24 bases between the two ends. This CDR3 contains 19 residues. The germline V gene has CDR1 LNHDA and CDR2 SQIVND (reference sequence). The CDR3 loop reads CASSIGTGVGGRGNYGYTF. CDR3 in DNA: TGTGCCAGTAGTATTGGAACGGGTGTCGGAGGACGGGGTAACTATGGCTACACCTTC.

In the case of this clone: The CDR3 does not end in the conserved phenylalanine or tryptophan, so this is likely a read error. The chain has TRBV5-4 and TRBJ1-3; 7 bases fit TRBD1. Unmatched junction bases numbered 8, after V lost 3 bases and J lost 2 bases. This CDR3 contains 16 residues. Germline assignment: CDR1 SGHNT and CDR2 YYREEE (reference sequence). CDR3: CASSSGQRKAGNTIYL. Written as DNA, the CDR3 is TGTGCCAGCAGCTCGGGACAGAGAAAAGCTGGAAACACCATATATTTG.

The chain joins TRBV6-5 to TRBJ2-7; a weak D match, TRBD1 (5 bases). With 2 bases removed from V and 5 bases from J, the gap between germline ends came to 10 bases. CDR1 and CDR2 from the germline V gene are MNHEY and SVGAGI. The CDR3 totals 13 residues. CDR3 sequence (DNA): TGTGCCAGCAGTTACCAGGGCCCCAACGAGCAGTACTTC. Translating gives CASSYQGPNEQYF.

As DNA, the CDR3 is TGTGCCAGCAGCTTAGATCTGGGCCCGACAGATGAAGCTTTCTTT. Its protein is CASSLDLGPTDEAFF. The J gene is TRBJ1-1, the V gene TRBV7-8, with TRBD1 as a possible D gene (5 bases). Between the trimmed V and J ends, which lost 1 base and 7 bases, there was a span of 16 bases. This CDR3 has 15 amino acids. Germline CDR1 reads SGHVS; CDR2 reads FQNEAQ.

The rearrangement uses TRBV15 and TRBJ2-1, with 11 bases identical to TRBD2. CDR1 and CDR2 from the germline V gene are LNHNV and YYDKDF (reference sequence). The CDR3 is 18 amino acids. J lost 1 base, V lost 7 bases, and 12 bases had no gene match. The CDR3 region is CATTSPGTSGPSYNEQFF. For the CDR3, the DNA is TGTGCCACCACTTCCCCCGGGACTAGCGGTCCATCCTACAATGAGCAGTTCTTC.

J is TRBJ1-2 and V is TRBV6-1, with 9 positions matching TRBD1. The CDR3 spans 15 residues. CDR1 and CDR2 from the germline V gene are MNHNS and SASEGT. Trimming removed 6 bases from V and 4 bases from J; junction bases left unmatched: 9. The CDR3: CASSPQGADSYGYTF. CDR3 nucleotide sequence: TGTGCCAGCAGCCCACAGGGGGCGGATAGCTATGGCTACACCTTC.

This clone has just a few counts. The chain is built from TRBV5-1 and TRBJ1-5; TRBD1 matches at 8 bases. CDR3 length: 15 residues. Germline loops: CDR1 SGHRS, CDR2 YFSETQ. V lost 0 bases to trimming and J lost 6 bases; unmatched junction nucleotides: 5. CDR3 sequence (DNA): TGCGCCAGCAGCTTGGGGACAGGGTCCACTCAGCCCCAGCATTTT. Translated, it gives CASSLGTGSTQPQHF.

The chain joins TRBV5-6 to TRBJ2-3; tentative D call: TRBD2 (6 bases). This CDR3 contains 17 residues. Trimming pared 1 base from V and 2 bases from J, leaving 17 bases between. Germline V gene lookup returns CDR1 SGHDT and CDR2 YYEEEE. The CDR3 reads CASSLWGGTYDTDTQYF. Written as DNA, the CDR3 is TGTGCCAGCAGCTTGTGGGGTGGGACTTACGACACAGATACGCAGTATTTT. Variable domain in full (rest from reference TRBV5-6 and TRBJ2-3): DAGVTQSPTHLIKTRGQQVTLRCSPKSGHDTVSWYQQALGQGPQFIFQYYEEEERQRGNFPDRFSGHQFPNYSSELNVNALLLGDSALYLCASSLWGGTYDTDTQYFGPGTRLTVL.